The 25 T cell receptor beta chains reported below all come from one sample, sequenced in a study of identical twins. Via MiXCR, TCRdb re-called the 5' RACE reads, giving one row per CDR3 protein. The sample consists of 1.5 million to 2 million distinct CDR3 sequences, about 31% of them appearing once. Sequenced input: cord blood. Receptor source: a newborn girl in good health.

The gene calls are TRBV6-5 and TRBJ1-2, with D unresolved. Germline V CDR1 and CDR2: MNHEY, SVGAGI. V was trimmed by 5 bases and J by 0 bases, leaving 13 bases between them. CDR3 length: 15 amino acids. Written as DNA, the CDR3 is TGTGCCAGCAGTCCCGACCCGATCCCTAACTATGGCTACACCTTC. Protein sequence: CASSPDPIPNYGYTF.

The chain joins TRBV5-1 to TRBJ2-1; no firm D call. V lost 1 base and J lost 6, with 17 bases in between. There are 16 residues in the CDR3. Germline-derived CDR1 and CDR2 are SGHRS and YFSETQ. The CDR3 sequence: CASSLYRVSSINEQFF. DNA for the CDR3: TGCGCCAGCAGCTTGTATCGGGTCAGTTCAATCAATGAGCAGTTCTTC.

This clonotype turned up a few times. V usage is TRBV6-1 and J usage is TRBJ2-7, with D possibly TRBD1 on 5 matching bases. This CDR3 is 15 amino acids long. The germline CDR1 and CDR2 sequences are MNHNS and SASEGT. Trimming left V 6 bases short and J 3 bases short, with 18 bases between. Here the CDR3 DNA reads TGTGCCAGCAGCGATCCGCCGACAGCTTTCTACGAGCAGTACTTC. Its translation is CASSDPPTAFYEQYF.

This chain links TRBV20-1 with TRBJ1-2, with TRBD1 matching over 7 bases. The V gene's germline CDR1 is DFQATT and CDR2 SNEGSKA (reference sequence). This CDR3 is 16 amino acids long. The CDR3 coding sequence is TGCAGCACTACTCGGGACAGCAGTTTCTCTAACTATGGCTACACCTTC. Amino acids: CSTTRDSSFSNYGYTF.

The V call is TRBV7-2, the J call TRBJ2-7; D perhaps matches TRBD2 (6 bases). This CDR3 spans 15 amino acids. Trimming shortened V by 3 bases and J by 4 bases, and 16 bases separated the two germline ends. The germline CDR1 and CDR2 sequences are SGHTA and FQGNSA. As DNA, the CDR3 is TGTGCCAGCAGCTTGGAGCCCCGGACTAATTACGAGCAGTACTTC. This sequence encodes CASSLEPRTNYEQYF.

This clonotype was detected a few times. The chain carries TRBV18 and TRBJ1-6, with D maybe TRBD1 (6 bases). The V end was cut by 3 bases, the J end by 11 bases, with 8 bases between. Germline loops: CDR1 KGHSH, CDR2 LQKENI. The CDR3 loop spans 12 amino acids. Here the CDR3 reads CASSPGGPPLHF. CDR3 bases: TGTGCCAGCTCACCTGGGGGGCCACCCCTCCACTTT.

This clonotype has more than one count but fewer than ten. The V gene is TRBV12-3 or TRBV12-4, the J gene TRBJ2-2; D remains unclear. The CDR3 extends over 11 amino acids. Trimming removed 8 bases at V and 5 bases at J, with 6 bases between. CDR3 DNA sequence: TGTGCCAGCCACGCTACCGGGGAGCTGTTTTTT. As protein: CASHATGELFF.

The chain links TRBV6-1 to TRBJ2-3, with TRBD2 matching over 7 bases. The ends lost 2 bases at V and 4 bases at J; junction bases unmatched: 6. Germline values: CDR1 MNHNS, CDR2 SASEGT. The CDR3 sequence is 15 residues long. This CDR3 reads CASSELWGGADTQYF. The CDR3 nucleotides read TGTGCCAGCAGTGAACTTTGGGGGGGAGCAGATACGCAGTATTTT.

This clonotype was recorded many times. The chain carries TRBV29-1 and TRBJ1-2; D gene uncertain. Germline values: CDR1 SQVTM, CDR2 ANQGSEA. Between the trimmed V and J ends, which lost 4 bases and 1 base, there was a span of 7 bases. The CDR3 covers 12 residues. CDR3 sequence reads: CSVGLLNYGYTF. CDR3 nucleotides: TGCAGCGTTGGACTGCTTAACTATGGCTACACCTTC.

CDR3 amino acids: CASSQDFLASVPDTQYF. The CDR3 DNA is TGTGCCAGCAGCCAAGATTTTCTAGCCTCGGTCCCAGATACGCAGTATTTT. V gene TRBV14 combines with J gene TRBJ2-3; tentatively, D is TRBD2 (5 bases). Germline V gene sequence: CDR1 SGHDN, CDR2 FVKESK. The CDR3 sequence is 17 residues long. The ends were cut back, 0 bases at V and 4 bases at J, with 17 bases in the middle.

This clonotype appeared many times. The V call is TRBV12-5, the J call TRBJ2-1, with unresolved D. CDR1 is LGHNT, CDR2 FRNRAP, per germline. The CDR3 is made up of 13 amino acids. The ends were cut back, 2 bases at V and 7 bases at J, with 9 bases in the middle. The CDR3 DNA reads TGTGCTAGTGGTTTGACCCTTTGGAATGAGCAGTTCTTC. It specifies CASGLTLWNEQFF.

The CDR3 nucleotides read TGTGCCAGCAGCCGGGCGTTATCACCCCAAGAGACCCAGTACTTC. It is translated as CASSRALSPQETQYF. The chain employs TRBV6-2 or TRBV6-3 and TRBJ2-5; the D is unclear. CDR1 and CDR2 (germline): MNHEY, SVGEGT. The germline V and J ends were trimmed by 6 bases and 1 base, with 15 bases remaining between them. This CDR3 is built from 15 residues.

This clonotype appeared many times. J is TRBJ2-1 and V is TRBV27; 8 nucleotides line up with TRBD1. The CDR3 consists of 13 residues. Losses at the gene ends were 3 bases for V and 9 bases for J; bases not matched to a gene: 4. Germline loops: CDR1 MNHEY, CDR2 SMNVEV (reference sequence). Here the CDR3 DNA reads TGTGCCAGCAGTTTTTCACAGGGGGTTGAGCAGTTCTTC. Encoded protein: CASSFSQGVEQFF.

The chain carries TRBV6-1 and TRBJ2-1, with TRBD1 matching 8 bases. This CDR3 has 14 amino acids. Trimming at V came to 4 bases and at J to 6 bases, leaving 5 bases not matched to a gene. Germline-derived CDR1 and CDR2 are MNHNS and SASEGT. Written as DNA, the CDR3 is TGTGCCAGCAGTGCCGTAACAGGGGGCAATGAGCAGTTCTTC. Translation gives CASSAVTGGNEQFF.

This clonotype was picked up a small number of times. The V gene is TRBV11-2, the J gene TRBJ2-3, with 7 nucleotides matching TRBD2. Germline V gives CDR1 SGHAT, CDR2 FQNNGV. With 5 bases clipped from V and 2 bases from J, the junction kept 10 bases outside the gene matches. The CDR3 is made up of 16 amino acids. The CDR3 DNA sequence: TGTGCCAGCAGCGGAGGGCTAGCGGACCTCACAGATACGCAGTATTTT. Amino acid sequence: CASSGGLADLTDTQYF.

This clonotype has just a few counts. The rearrangement uses TRBV11-1 and TRBJ2-5; 10 bases match TRBD2. The CDR3 covers 16 residues. Germline V gene data show CDR1 as SGHAT and CDR2 as FQDESV (reference sequence). Germline trimming cut 5 bases from V and 11 bases from J; bases unmatched to any gene: 17. The CDR3 DNA is TGTGCCAGCAGCCCACTCGATAGCGGGGGGTACAATGAGCAGTACTTC. Protein sequence: CASSPLDSGGYNEQYF.

This sequence joins TRBV15 and TRBJ2-5, with 9 bases that match TRBD1. CDR1 is LNHNV and CDR2 is YYDKDF in the germline V gene (reference sequence). The CDR3 spans 16 residues. J lost 2 bases, V lost 4 bases, and 8 bases had no gene match. The CDR3 loop is CATSTYRGPLQETQYF. The CDR3 nucleotides read TGTGCCACCAGCACCTACAGGGGGCCCCTTCAAGAGACCCAGTACTTC.

Remarks on this clonotype: The junction departs from the called germline gene at one end, perhaps through a read error. The chain joins TRBV9 to TRBJ2-3; D is uncertain. There are 14 residues in the CDR3. Germline CDR1 reads SGDLS; CDR2 reads YYNGEE. The CDR3 DNA is TGTGCCGGCAGCGTAGGCGCGCGTCTAGATACGCAGTATTTT. Translated, it gives CAGSVGARLDTQYF.

There are a few counts of this clonotype. This sequence joins TRBV3-1 and TRBJ2-7, with D perhaps matching TRBD2 (5 bases). The germline V gene has CDR1 LGHDT and CDR2 YNNKEL (reference sequence). V lost 1 base to trimming and J lost 5 bases, with 9 bases between them. This CDR3 region has 13 residues. The CDR3 loop reads CASSQVAGNEQYF. CDR3 sequence (DNA): TGTGCCAGCAGCCAAGTGGCCGGGAACGAGCAGTACTTC.

This clonotype has a handful of counts. Here the CDR3 reads CASSLFPQSEQFF. The CDR3 DNA reads TGCGCCAGCAGCTTGTTCCCCCAATCTGAGCAGTTCTTC. This sequence joins TRBV5-1 and TRBJ2-1, with unresolved D. With 1 base removed from V and 9 bases from J, the gap between germline ends came to 11 bases. The CDR3 is 13 residues long. CDR1 and CDR2 from the germline V gene are SGHRS and YFSETQ.

This clonotype was observed a few times. The chain links TRBV14 to TRBJ2-4; D unclear. The J call could be wrong; TRBJ2-5 is a better fit for the DNA end. Germline V lookup: CDR1 SGHDN, CDR2 FVKESK. The CDR3 totals 16 residues. The CDR3 loop is CASSTHFPPCLWTQYF. The DNA for the CDR3 is TGTGCCAGCAGTACCCACTTCCCCCCGTGTCTATGGACCCAGTACTTC.

The V gene is TRBV5-1, the J gene TRBJ1-1; a possible D gene is TRBD1 (6 bases). The germline CDR1 and CDR2 sequences are SGHRS and YFSETQ. This CDR3 spans 14 amino acids. The V and J ends lost 2 bases and 4 bases respectively, with 12 bases between them. CDR3: CASSLDRSGTEAFF. Here the CDR3 DNA reads TGCGCCAGCAGCTTAGACAGGTCGGGCACTGAAGCTTTCTTT.

The chain recombines TRBV14 with TRBJ1-1; 9 nucleotides agree with TRBD1. Trimming at V came to 2 bases and at J to 5 bases, leaving 6 bases not matched to a gene. The CDR3 contains 15 residues. Germline CDR1 and CDR2: SGHDN and FVKESK. CDR3 DNA: TGTGCCAGCAGCCAATACGACAGGGGGAGAACTGAAGCTTTCTTT. Translated: CASSQYDRGRTEAFF.

This clonotype showed up just a few times. One end of the junction varies from germline; a read error may be responsible. Here the CDR3 DNA reads TGCGCCCAGAACAGGGGTTACAATGAGCAGTACTTC. Translated: CAQNRGYNEQYF. The chain combines TRBV6-5 with TRBJ2-1, with 7 bases identical to TRBD1. Near its end, the DNA agrees better with TRBJ2-7, so the J call may be wrong. The CDR3 is 12 amino acids. Germline CDR1 MNHEY, CDR2 SVGAGI.

Only a few counts were recorded for this clonotype. This chain connects TRBV5-1 to TRBJ2-7, with 8 bases identical to TRBD1. Germline V lookup: CDR1 SGHRS, CDR2 YFSETQ. Trimming cost V 2 bases and J 2 bases; bases outside gene matches: 6. There are 15 residues in the CDR3. The CDR3 bases are TGCGCCAGCAGCTTCCCGGACAGGGCCACCTACGAGCAGTACTTC. Residues: CASSFPDRATYEQYF.